The 21 T cell receptor beta chains presented below share a single source sample, sequenced in a study of CD8 T cells in ankylosing spondylitis (dated by TCRdb to between 2016 and 2019). Libraries came from 5' RACE. TCRdb shows the sequencer as Illumina HiSeq 2500. In-frame beta chains were kept once TCRdb had trimmed the public reads at Q25 with fastp and called clones with MiXCR. Every distinct CDR3 protein forms one entry, paired with its most common genes and DNA. For this sample there are some 340,000 distinct CDR3 sequences; roughly 14% appear just once. Around 0.99% of the sample is in the top ten clones. Input material: blood, either unsorted or a sorted T cell fraction (not recorded which). All receptors come from a male donor with ankylosing spondylitis or in good health (not recorded which).

The V and J genes are TRBV18 and TRBJ2-3; maybe TRBD2 (5 bases). This CDR3 region has 15 residues. Trimming pared 2 bases from V and 6 bases from J, leaving 15 bases between. Germline CDR1 and CDR2: KGHSH and LQKENI. The CDR3 here is CASSPSEVPGDTQYF. CDR3 DNA sequence: TGTGCCAGCTCACCATCGGAGGTTCCGGGGGATACGCAGTATTTT.

The chain couples TRBV6-1 to TRBJ2-7, with D maybe TRBD1 (5 bases). Trimming removed 3 bases at V and 2 bases at J, with 26 bases between. Germline-derived CDR1 and CDR2 are MNHNS and SASEGT. CDR3 size: 19 residues. The CDR3 sequence is CASSDTLLTVHRPAYEQYF. The CDR3 DNA sequence: TGTGCCAGCAGTGATACCCTCCTGACTGTACACAGGCCTGCCTACGAGCAGTACTTC.

This rearrangement joins TRBV6-1 to TRBJ1-1; D is undetermined. With 6 bases removed from V and 5 bases from J, the gap between germline ends came to 13 bases. CDR1 is MNHNS and CDR2 is SASEGT in the germline V gene. The CDR3 extends over 13 amino acids. CDR3 region: CASSTTRWTEAFF. The DNA of the CDR3 is TGTGCCAGCAGCACAACTAGGTGGACTGAAGCTTTCTTT.

This clonotype was recorded a few times. This chain joins TRBV5-8 and TRBJ1-6; no definite D call. Per germline, CDR1 SGHTS and CDR2 YDEGEE. The V and J ends lost 4 bases and 16 bases respectively, with 3 bases between them. The CDR3 loop spans 8 amino acids. The CDR3 DNA follows: TGTGCCAGCAGCCTTCTCCACTTT. This encodes CASSLLHF.

This clonotype turned up a few times. The CDR3 sequence is CASRTRDRGTTQYF. CDR3 nucleotide sequence: TGTGCCAGCAGGACCCGGGACAGGGGAACGACCCAGTACTTC. The gene calls are TRBV5-6 and TRBJ2-5, with 10 bases fitting TRBD1. Trimming took 5 bases from V and 7 from J; bases not matched to a gene: 8. The CDR3 spans 14 residues. Germline V gene sequence: CDR1 SGHDT, CDR2 YYEEEE.

This clonotype was seen a handful of times. The chain employs TRBV12-3 or TRBV12-4 and TRBJ1-2; no clear D. The V end was cut by 6 bases, the J end by 7 bases, with 18 bases between. The CDR3 runs to 14 residues. The CDR3 is CASSQSGPWGGYTF. The CDR3 nucleotides are TGTGCCAGCAGCCAATCCGGGCCTTGGGGTGGCTACACCTTC.

This clonotype was seen only a few times. V is TRBV20-1 and J is TRBJ2-1, with TRBD2 identical over 7 bases. The junction had 7 bases not matched to a gene; V was cut back by 3 bases and J by 2 bases. Germline CDR1 is DFQATT and CDR2 is SNEGSKA (reference sequence). The CDR3 has 15 residues. The CDR3 nucleotides are TGCAGTGCTAGGTTGGCGGGGGACCCCTACAATGAGCAGTTCTTC. Amino acids: CSARLAGDPYNEQFF.

V is TRBV10-3 and J is TRBJ2-5; D unresolved. The CDR3 runs to 15 residues. V gave up 11 bases and J gave up 2 bases, with 21 bases separating them. Germline CDR1 is ENHRY and CDR2 is SYGVKD. CDR3: CASLPSMTGQETQYF. The CDR3 DNA follows: TGTGCCTCACTTCCAAGTATGACCGGGCAAGAGACCCAGTACTTC.

The table lists this clonotype with a few counts. The chain has TRBV7-2 and TRBJ2-3; D may be TRBD2 (6 bases). V lost 4 bases, J lost 2 bases, and 13 bases lay in between. The CDR3 length is 15 residues. Per the germline V gene, CDR1 is SGHTA and CDR2 is FQGNSA. The CDR3 DNA reads as TGTGCCAGCAGCTCGGGACTCCGGTTCACAGATACGCAGTATTTT. Its translation is CASSSGLRFTDTQYF.

This clonotype occurred a few times. J is TRBJ1-5 and V is TRBV25-1; D ambiguous. Germline CDR1 and CDR2: MGHDK and SYGVNS. V was pared by 2 bases and J by 0 bases, with 14 bases between. The CDR3 spans 17 residues. The CDR3, as DNA: TGTGCCAGCAGTGAAGGTGGTGGGGTAGATAGCAATCAGCCCCAGCATTTT. It specifies CASSEGGGVDSNQPQHF.

CDR3: CASSVTGLAGGRDTQYF. CDR3 DNA: TGTGCCAGCAGCGTAACGGGACTAGCGGGGGGGAGAGATACGCAGTATTTT. The J gene is TRBJ2-3, the V gene TRBV7-2; 16 nucleotides agree with TRBD2. The germline CDR1 and CDR2 sequences are SGHTA and FQGNSA. V lost 5 bases, J lost 5 bases, and 7 bases stayed unmatched. CDR3 length: 17 residues.

This clonotype was recorded a few times. The rearrangement uses TRBV10-1 and TRBJ2-2, with D perhaps matching TRBD1 (5 bases). The CDR3 consists of 13 residues. Germline V lookup: CDR1 WNHNN, CDR2 SYGVQD (reference sequence). V was cut by 6 bases and J by 4 bases, with 9 bases left in between. The CDR3 here is CASRSDSTGELFF. CDR3 in DNA: TGCGCCAGCAGGTCCGACAGCACCGGGGAGCTGTTTTTT.

Only a few counts were recorded for this clonotype. The genes are TRBV6-1 and TRBJ2-7; D may be TRBD2 (5 bases). V gave up 6 bases and J gave up 4 bases, with 13 bases separating them. Per germline, CDR1 MNHNS and CDR2 SASEGT. CDR3 size: 13 residues. CDR3 DNA sequence: TGTGCCAGCAGCGCCGACGGAGGTTACGAGCAGTACTTC. It encodes CASSADGGYEQYF.

This clonotype was seen just once. Sequence at one end of the junction differs from germline and may be a read error. J is TRBJ2-1 and V is TRBV5-1, with D hard to call. Germline assignment: CDR1 SGHRS and CDR2 YFSETQ. CDR3 length equals 13 residues. CDR3 loop: CASSGDSYTEQFF. CDR3 nucleotide sequence: TGCGCCAGCAGCGGGGATAGTTACACTGAGCAGTTCTTC.

V usage is TRBV5-1 and J usage is TRBJ2-1, with a tentative D call TRBD1 (7 bases). V lost 2 bases to trimming and J lost 2 bases, with 11 bases between them. Germline CDR1 reads SGHRS; CDR2 reads YFSETQ. CDR3 size: 15 residues. The CDR3 nucleotides read TGCGCCAGCAGCTTTCAGGGGGGAGCCTACAATGAGCAGTTCTTC. The encoded protein is CASSFQGGAYNEQFF.

This clonotype was observed a handful of times. V and J are TRBV6-5 and TRBJ2-3; no clear D gene. Deletions cut 10 bases from V and 4 bases from J, with 6 bases between. The V gene's germline CDR1 is MNHEY and CDR2 SVGAGI. The CDR3 extends over 10 amino acids. CDR3 amino acids: CAIKADTQYF. The CDR3, as DNA: TGTGCCATCAAAGCAGATACGCAGTATTTT.

In this sample, this clonotype turned up a few times. CDR3 nucleotide sequence: TGCAGTGCTAGTCCCTCGGCCAAAGAGACCCAGTACTTC. Translation gives CSASPSAKETQYF. The V call is TRBV20-1, the J call TRBJ2-5, with D uncertain. The CDR3 spans 13 residues. The V and J ends lost 3 bases and 3 bases respectively, with 11 bases between them. Germline assignment: CDR1 DFQATT and CDR2 SNEGSKA (reference sequence).

V and J are TRBV25-1 and TRBJ2-7; D possibly corresponds to TRBD1 (5 bases). The V and J ends lost 6 bases and 3 bases respectively, with 6 bases between them. This CDR3 spans 11 amino acids. Germline V CDR1 and CDR2: MGHDK, SYGVNS. In nucleotides, the CDR3 is TGTGCCAGCAGACAGGTCTACGAGCAGTACTTC. It is translated as CASRQVYEQYF.

The chain joins TRBV3-1 to TRBJ2-1; either TRBD1 or TRBD2 may fit D (5 bases each). The CDR3 totals 18 residues. Trimming cost V 2 bases and J 0 bases, with 17 bases left between them. Germline V CDR1 and CDR2: LGHDT, YNNKEL (reference sequence). In DNA, the CDR3 is TGTGCCAGCAGCCAAAGATGGGGCGGGCTCAGCTCCTACAATGAGCAGTTCTTC. Protein: CASSQRWGGLSSYNEQFF.

V is TRBV20-1 and J is TRBJ2-7; 10 nucleotides line up with TRBD2. The CDR3 length is 15 residues. CDR1 is DFQATT and CDR2 is SNEGSKA in the germline V gene (reference sequence). J was trimmed by 6 bases and V by 2 bases; bases with no gene match: 10. CDR3 in amino acids: CSARPLAGVWGEQYF. As DNA, the CDR3 is TGCAGTGCTAGACCCCTAGCGGGGGTTTGGGGCGAGCAGTACTTC.

This clonotype was seen a few times. V is TRBV5-1 and J is TRBJ2-1; 9 bases align to TRBD2. The CDR3 spans 15 residues. CDR1 is SGHRS and CDR2 is YFSETQ in the germline V gene. The junction had 4 bases not matched to a gene; V was cut back by 2 bases and J by 4 bases. The DNA of the CDR3 is TGCGCCAGCAGCTTAAGCGGGGGGAATTACAATGAGCAGTTCTTC. It encodes CASSLSGGNYNEQFF.